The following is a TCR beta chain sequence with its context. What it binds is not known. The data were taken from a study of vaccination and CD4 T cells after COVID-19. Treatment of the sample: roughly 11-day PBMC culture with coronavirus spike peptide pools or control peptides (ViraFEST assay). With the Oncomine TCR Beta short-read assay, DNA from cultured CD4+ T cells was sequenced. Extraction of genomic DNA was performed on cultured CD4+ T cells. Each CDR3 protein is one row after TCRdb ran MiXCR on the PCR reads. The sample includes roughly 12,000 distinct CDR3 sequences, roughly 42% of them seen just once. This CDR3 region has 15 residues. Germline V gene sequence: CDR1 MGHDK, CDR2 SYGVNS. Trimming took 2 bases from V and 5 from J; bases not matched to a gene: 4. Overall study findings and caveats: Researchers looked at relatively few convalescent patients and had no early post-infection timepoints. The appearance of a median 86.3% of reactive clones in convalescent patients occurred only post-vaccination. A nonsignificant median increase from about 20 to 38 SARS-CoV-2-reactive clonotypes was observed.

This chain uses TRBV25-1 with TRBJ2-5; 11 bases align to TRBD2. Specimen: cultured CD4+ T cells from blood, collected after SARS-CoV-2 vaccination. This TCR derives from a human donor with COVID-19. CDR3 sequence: CASSEPSGGPETQYF. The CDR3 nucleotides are TGTGCCAGCAGTGAACCTAGCGGGGGGCCGGAGACCCAGTACTTC.